The 7 T cell receptor beta chains presented below share a single source sample, sequenced in a study of identical twins. MiXCR was run by TCRdb on the 5' RACE reads, yielding one entry per CDR3 protein. Of around 100,000 distinct CDR3 sequences detected, about 5.6% appear once; the ten largest clones hold over 9.5%. What was sequenced was memory T cells sorted from blood. These receptors came from a woman between 45 and 60 years old in good health.

The table lists this clonotype with many counts. The rearrangement links TRBV30 to TRBJ2-7, with a tentative D call TRBD2 (6 bases). V was trimmed by 4 bases and J by 2 bases, leaving 12 bases between them. CDR3 length: 13 residues. Looked up from germline, CDR1 is GTSNPN and CDR2 is SVGIG (reference sequence). The CDR3 reads CAWTGGAPYEQYF. The CDR3 DNA reads as TGTGCCTGGACCGGCGGGGCCCCCTACGAGCAGTACTTC.

This clonotype has just a few counts. V and J are TRBV28 and TRBJ2-5; 11 positions match TRBD2. The CDR3 is 15 amino acids. Per the germline V gene, CDR1 is MDHEN and CDR2 is SYDVKM. The junction had 4 bases not matched to a gene; V was cut back by 4 bases and J by 3 bases. CDR3 DNA: TGTGCCAGCAGTTCCGATAGCGGGAGGGAAGAGACCCAGTACTTC. Translation: CASSSDSGREETQYF. The variable domain in full, completed from reference TRBV28 and TRBJ2-5, reads DVKVTQSSRYLVKRTGEKVFLECVQDMDHENMFWYRQDPGLGLRLIYFSYDVKMKEKGDIPEGYSVSREKKERFSLILESASTNQTSMYLCASSSDSGREETQYFGPGTRLLVL.

This clonotype was detected a few times. The gene calls are TRBV5-5 and TRBJ1-4; the D gene is possibly TRBD1 (5 bases). Germline lookup yields CDR1 SGHKS and CDR2 YYEKEE (reference sequence). V lost 4 bases and J lost 3, with 10 bases in between. The CDR3 contains 14 residues. CDR3 in amino acids: CASSIGVANEKLFF. CDR3 coding DNA: TGTGCCAGCAGCATAGGGGTCGCTAATGAAAAACTGTTTTTT.

This clonotype was counted ten times or more. V usage is TRBV7-8 and J usage is TRBJ2-5; D is unclear. Germline V gene sequence: CDR1 SGHVS, CDR2 FQNEAQ. The CDR3 runs 12 residues. V lost 8 bases and J 2 bases, leaving 9 bases between the germline ends. This CDR3 reads CASGRIQETQYF. Written as DNA, the CDR3 is TGTGCCAGCGGGCGGATTCAAGAGACCCAGTACTTC.

This clonotype has just a few counts. The J gene is TRBJ2-3, the V gene TRBV19; 11 positions agree with TRBD2. The CDR3 covers 22 residues. Germline V gene data show CDR1 as LNHDA and CDR2 as SQIVND (reference sequence). V shed 0 bases and J 5 bases; nucleotides not matched to a gene: 22. The CDR3 DNA is TGTGCCAGTAGTATAGACCGCCGTGGACAGGGGAAACTAGCGGGAGTTATAGATACGCAGTATTTT. It is translated as CASSIDRRGQGKLAGVIDTQYF.

This clonotype has only a few counts. The DNA is left out, because the CDR3 cannot be placed on it with certainty; the CDR3 is given as TCRdb lists it. V gene TRBV5-1 combines with J gene TRBJ2-2; the table's D call TRBD1 went unverified against the DNA. Germline V lookup: CDR1 SGHRS, CDR2 YFSETQ. The CDR3 is 15 amino acids long, termini counted. CDR3 sequence: CASFTSRANGELFFF.

Only a few counts were recorded for this clonotype. The V call is TRBV19, the J call TRBJ1-2; no clear D gene. V was trimmed by 5 bases and J by 8 bases, leaving 12 bases between them. From germline, CDR1 is LNHDA and CDR2 SQIVND (reference sequence). CDR3 size: 12 residues. CDR3 DNA sequence: TGTGCCAGTAGTGTCGGGGTCCGGGGCTACACCTTC. Translating it yields CASSVGVRGYTF.